Listed here are 16 T cell receptor beta chains from one sample, sequenced in a study of T cells in Graves' hyperthyroidism and ophthalmopathy. Using RNA transcripts as the source, TCR beta CDR3 regions were amplified. Using the HTBI primer set, a first-round RT-PCR was run on the TCR CDR3. TCRdb reanalysed the multiplex PCR reads using MiXCR and keeps one entry per CDR3 protein. The sample yields some 600,000 distinct CDR3 sequences, 11% to 15% seen once. Sequenced input: blood. These receptors were collected from a woman between 25 and 40 years old with Graves' hyperthyroidism that later progressed to Graves' ophthalmopathy.

This clonotype turned up a few times. The rearrangement uses TRBV4-2 and TRBJ1-3; D is uncertain. V was pared by 2 bases and J by 0 bases, with 8 bases between. The CDR3 contains 15 residues. From germline, CDR1 is LGHNA and CDR2 YNFKEQ. The chain's CDR3 is CASSQPGYSGNTIYF. DNA for the CDR3: TGTGCCAGCAGCCAACCGGGATACTCTGGAAACACCATATATTTT.

Points on this clonotype: This clone may be a read error of a much larger clone one base away. The chain carries TRBV12-3 or TRBV12-4 and TRBJ2-1; D gene ambiguous. The CDR3 is 14 amino acids. Trimming left V 5 bases short and J 8 bases short, with 16 bases between. In DNA form, the CDR3 reads TGTGCCAGCAGTCCCCGCGACCCGTACGATGAGCAGTTCTTC. It translates to CASSPRDPYDEQFF.

The J gene is TRBJ1-3, the V gene TRBV28, with 7 bases aligning to TRBD1. Germline CDR1 and CDR2: MDHEN and SYDVKM. V trimming: 5 bases; J trimming: 5 bases; junction bases outside the gene matches: 3. The CDR3 covers 13 residues. Here the CDR3 DNA reads TGTGCCAGCAGTAGGGACAGTAGAAACACCATATATTTT. Its protein product is CASSRDSRNTIYF.

The rearrangement uses TRBV4-2 and TRBJ2-5; 11 bases are shared with TRBD2. CDR1 and CDR2 from the germline V gene are LGHNA and YNFKEQ. The CDR3 is 16 amino acids. V trimming: 4 bases; J trimming: 2 bases; junction bases outside the gene matches: 6. CDR3 region: CASSPTGTSGQETQYF. CDR3 DNA: TGTGCCAGCAGCCCCACAGGGACTAGCGGACAAGAGACCCAGTACTTC.

This clonotype was recorded many times. The chain links TRBV10-3 to TRBJ1-5, with D unclear. Germline V CDR1 and CDR2: ENHRY, SYGVKD. V was shortened by 2 bases and J by 5 bases, with 10 bases between the two germline ends. CDR3 size: 14 residues. The CDR3, as DNA: TGTGCCATCAGTGAGGTGAAGGGAGATCAGCCCCAGCATTTT. This codes for CAISEVKGDQPQHF.

With regard to this clonotype: An end of the junction does not agree with germline; a read error may underlie this. This chain connects TRBV11-3 to TRBJ1-1; D perhaps matches TRBD1 (5 bases). There are 15 residues in the CDR3. CDR1 is SGHNT, CDR2 YENEEA, per germline. CDR3 amino acids: CASSGRIIEDTEAFF. The CDR3 nucleotides are TGTGCCAGCAGCGGCAGGATCATAGAGGACACCGAAGCTTTCTTT. The entire variable domain, with the rest obtained from reference TRBV11-3 and TRBJ1-1, is as follows: EAGVVQSPRYKIIEKKQPVAFWCNPISGHNTLYWYLQNLGQGPELLIRYENEEAVDDSQLPKDRFSAERLKGVDSTLKIQPAELGDSAVYLCASSGRIIEDTEAFFGQGTRLTVV.

This clonotype showed up many times. This chain links TRBV2 with TRBJ2-4; 10 positions agree with TRBD1. After removal of 5 bases from V and 2 bases from J, the junction contained 3 bases not matched to a gene. This CDR3 is 15 amino acids long. Germline V CDR1 and CDR2: SNHLY, FYNNEI. CDR3 region: CASSKGQGTKNIQYF. In DNA, the CDR3 is TGTGCCAGCAGTAAGGGACAGGGGACCAAAAACATTCAGTACTTC.

The chain employs TRBV6-2 or TRBV6-3 and TRBJ1-5; 11 bases agree with TRBD1. J was trimmed by 5 bases and V by 5 bases; bases with no gene match: 5. Germline V gene sequence: CDR1 MNHEY, CDR2 SVGEGT. This CDR3 has 15 residues. The CDR3 protein is CASSRTGGLDQPQHF. CDR3 sequence (DNA): TGTGCCAGCAGTCGGACAGGGGGCTTGGATCAGCCCCAGCATTTT.

This clonotype was detected many times. This chain joins TRBV27 and TRBJ2-1; TRBD2 might be the D (5 bases). Germline V CDR1 and CDR2: MNHEY, SMNVEV (reference sequence). The CDR3 has 17 amino acids. Trimming took 4 bases from V and 11 from J, leaving 27 bases between them. Here the CDR3 reads CASSSYPQSGLGSKQFF. In nucleotides, the CDR3 is TGTGCCAGCAGTTCCTATCCTCAAAGCGGCCTTGGGTCTAAGCAGTTCTTC.

In regard to this clonotype: A single base separates this from a much larger clone, so it may be a read error. The chain has TRBV7-2 and TRBJ2-1; D possibly uses TRBD1 or TRBD2 (6 bases each). Germline CDR1 reads SGHTA; CDR2 reads FQGNSA. The CDR3 is 16 residues long. CDR3 amino acids: CATSLFNGIGGREQFF. The CDR3 region has the DNA TGTGCCACCAGCTTATTTAATGGTATTGGGGGGCGGGAGCAGTTCTTC. Filled out from reference TRBV7-2 and TRBJ2-1, the complete variable domain reads GAGVSQSPSNKVTEKGKDVELRCDPISGHTALYWYRQSLGQGLEFLIYFQGNSAPDKSGLPSDRFSAERTGGSVSTLTIQRTQQEDSAVYLCATSLFNGIGGREQFFGPGTRLTVL.

This clonotype was seen many times. This chain joins TRBV6-2 or TRBV6-3 and TRBJ1-1; a possible D gene is TRBD1 (6 bases). The ends were cut back, 8 bases at V and 3 bases at J, with 10 bases in the middle. The CDR3 runs to 12 residues. The germline V gene encodes CDR1 MNHEY and CDR2 SVGEGT. The CDR3 nucleotides read TGTGCCAGCCATACAGGGCACACTGAAGCTTTCTTT. It yields the protein CASHTGHTEAFF.

This clonotype was seen at least ten times. This chain links TRBV12-3 or TRBV12-4 with TRBJ1-5, with a tentative D call TRBD1 (5 bases). The ends were cut back, 2 bases at V and 6 bases at J, with 14 bases in the middle. This CDR3 is built from 15 residues. This CDR3 reads CASSLFGGSGQPQHF. In DNA, the CDR3 is TGTGCCAGCAGTTTATTCGGGGGTTCGGGTCAGCCCCAGCATTTT.

At least ten counts were recorded for this clonotype. This rearrangement joins TRBV20-1 to TRBJ1-5; D gene unclear. V was clipped by 6 bases and J by 0 bases, with 12 bases between them. The CDR3 is 14 amino acids. Germline V lookup: CDR1 DFQATT, CDR2 SNEGSKA (reference sequence). The CDR3 reads CSANFGDSNQPQHF. CDR3 nucleotide sequence: TGCAGTGCCAACTTTGGAGATAGCAATCAGCCCCAGCATTTT.

To note about this clonotype: This could be a read error, since a much larger clone is one nucleotide away. The chain recombines TRBV7-9 with TRBJ1-2; D unclear. Trimming took 5 bases from V and 8 from J, leaving 9 bases between them. Germline assignment: CDR1 SEHNR and CDR2 FQNEAQ (reference sequence). This CDR3 comprises 11 residues. The CDR3 loop is CASSGYTGYTF. The DNA of the CDR3 is TGTGCCAGCAGCGGATACACAGGCTACACCTTC.

The chain combines TRBV14 with TRBJ2-5; D might be TRBD1 or TRBD2, each matching 5 bases. The CDR3 runs 14 residues. Trimming pared 3 bases from V and 4 bases from J, leaving 12 bases between. Germline CDR1 is SGHDN and CDR2 is FVKESK. The CDR3 coding sequence is TGTGCCAGCAGCCATCGGGGCATGGGAGAGACCCAGTACTTC. Protein product: CASSHRGMGETQYF.

This clonotype showed up many times. This chain uses TRBV11-2 with TRBJ2-7, with 7 nucleotides matching TRBD2. Germline V lookup: CDR1 SGHAT, CDR2 FQNNGV. V was clipped by 5 bases and J by 2 bases; unmatched bases: 12. CDR3 length equals 16 residues. Here the CDR3 DNA reads TGTGCCAGCAGCCCGTTGGCTAGCGGAAGTACCTACGAGCAGTACTTC. This gives the protein CASSPLASGSTYEQYF.